This T cell receptor (beta chain) was sequenced in a study of STAT5B mutations in CD4+ large granular lymphocyte leukemia (dated by TCRdb to 2022 to 2024). About the full investigation: Among healthy controls, the CDR3 'QG' motif was associated with a particular HLA allele. The study compared the TCRbeta repertoires of patients with CD4+ T-cell large granular lymphocyte leukemia against the TCRbeta repertoires of healthy blood donors. Flow cytometry performed on FACSCanto II or FACSVerse showed that the purified fractions had more than 95% purity among lymphocytes.

A note on this clone: There is no known antigen for this receptor. The record has no base qualities; no much larger clone is one base away.

The study at large found these results: Main leukemic clonotypes were private to each patient, although 25% to 30% appeared at low frequency in other patients' non-leukemic repertoires. TRBV06-family usage was enriched among the top patient clones (8/27) compared with healthy controls (2/35). Data were not HLA-matched; higher clonality in CD4+ versus CD8+ T-LGLL could reflect the relatively small sample size. Compared with healthy CD4+ repertoires, CD4-sorted patient repertoires appeared more clonal, and this difference remained even after the putative leukemic clones were removed.

The immunoSEQ assay at survey resolution was used to sequence TCRbeta rearrangements from genomic DNA. Per the source publication's procedure: In the TCR sequencing data, the smallest productive clonotype frequency that could be detected was 2.59 x 10-5. Only productive TCRbeta rearrangements, defined as complete and in-frame sequences, were included in the analyses. Simpson clonality, calculated in the immunoSEQ Analyzer version 3.0, was used as the measure of sample clonality. Based on frequency, clones were grouped as very rare, small, medium, large (1-20%) or hyperexpanded (>20%). Generation probabilities were estimated with OLGA 1.2.3, V-gene circos plots were made with VDJtools, specificities were looked up in VDJdb, and CDR3 motifs were identified with GLIPH. The table was pulled from immuneACCESS by TCRdb, which kept in-frame rearrangements only. Such tables lose some clones; where checked, under half of the loss comes from unresolved V genes, and the rest has no known cause. That table supplies the V and J calls and clone size; D and trimming were determined from the DNA. This sample comprises just over 40,000 clones, roughly 84% of them detected only once. Of the sample, less than 0.45% is held by the ten largest clones.

Trimming accounts for 2 bases at V and 6 bases at J, while the number of junction bases matched to no gene is 4. From the cysteine up to the phenylalanine, the CDR3 has a length of 15 residues. Only the CDR3 DNA stays, 45 bases, in frame from base 1. According to the germline V gene, CDR1 reads SGHDT and CDR2 reads YYEEEE. Healthy controls were 37 blood donors whose buffy coats came from the Finnish Red Cross blood service. All TCR-sequenced material derived from peripheral blood: patient blood samples and healthy donor buffy coats. Peripheral blood mononuclear cells were isolated by Ficoll-Hypaque gradient centrifugation. Magnetic purification was used to isolate CD4+ cells from the buffy coats of the healthy controls. The Gentra Puregene Cell and Tissue kit was used to extract genomic DNA, and a Qubit 2.0 fluorometer was used to measure the amount of genomic DNA.

The sample was CD4+ T cells from blood buffy coats. Recombination linked TRBV5-6 to TRBJ2-2; TRBD1 lines up with 10 middle nucleotides. This TCR came from a human donor in good health. The CDR3 protein sequence reads: CASSFYDRGPGELFF. The sequence in DNA is TGTGCCAGCAGCTTTTATGACAGGGGGCCCGGGGAGCTGTTTTTT.